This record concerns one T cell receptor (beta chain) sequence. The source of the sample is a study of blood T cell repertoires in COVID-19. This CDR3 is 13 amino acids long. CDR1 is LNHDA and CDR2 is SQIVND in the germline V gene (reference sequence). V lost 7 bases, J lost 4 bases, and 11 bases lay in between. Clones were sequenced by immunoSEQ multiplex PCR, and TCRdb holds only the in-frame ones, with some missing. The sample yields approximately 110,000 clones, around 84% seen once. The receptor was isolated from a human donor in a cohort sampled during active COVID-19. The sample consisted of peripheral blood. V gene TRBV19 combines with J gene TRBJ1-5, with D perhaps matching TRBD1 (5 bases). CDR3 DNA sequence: TGTGCCAGTACAGACAGAAAAAATCAGCCCCAGCATTTT. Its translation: CASTDRKNQPQHF.